These 26 T cell receptor beta chains came from one sample sequenced in a study of CD8+ T cells in alopecia areata. As to treatment: oral pan-JAK inhibitor, 5-10 mg twice daily. As the sequencing template, cDNA was produced by extracting RNA and reverse transcribing it. The method was immunoSEQ multiplex PCR; TCRdb's version includes in-frame clones alone and lacks a portion of them. This table holds under 150,000 clones, 53% found once. This specimen was CD4+ T cells sorted from blood, taken at week 4, from a patient treated with tofacitinib. The source is a human donor with alopecia areata.

The gene calls are TRBV27 and TRBJ2-6; D gene ambiguous. Germline CDR1 reads MNHEY; CDR2 reads SMNVEV (reference sequence). V lost 4 bases and J lost 0, with 7 bases in between. CDR3 length equals 15 residues. CDR3 protein: CASSSVSSGANVLTF. The CDR3 nucleotides read TGTGCCAGCAGTTCTGTCAGCTCTGGGGCCAACGTCCTGACTTTC.

This clone was seen more than once but under ten times. This chain links TRBV7-8 with TRBJ2-5; 7 positions agree with TRBD2. Trimming removed 5 bases from V and 0 bases from J; junction bases left unmatched: 12. CDR3 length: 17 residues. Per the germline V gene, CDR1 is SGHVS and CDR2 is FQNEAQ. CDR3 residues: CASSKGVSSGNQETQYF. The CDR3 region has the DNA TGTGCCAGCAGCAAAGGTGTTTCTAGCGGTAACCAAGAGACCCAGTACTTC.

V is TRBV19 and J is TRBJ2-1, with 10 bases aligning to TRBD2. The CDR3 has 16 amino acids. From germline, CDR1 is LNHDA and CDR2 SQIVND (reference sequence). V gave up 4 bases and J gave up 5 bases; unmatched junction bases: 8. CDR3 loop: CASSTYSGRTNNEQFF. The CDR3 DNA reads as TGTGCCAGTAGTACCTATAGCGGGAGGACGAACAATGAGCAGTTCTTC.

This clone was recorded a few times. Its ends do not fully match the called genes, so a read error is possible. V and J are TRBV4-1 and TRBJ1-4, with a tentative D call TRBD1 (5 bases). The CDR3 contains 11 residues. Germline V gene data show CDR1 as MGHRA and CDR2 as YSYEKL. CDR3 in amino acids: CASSQGPGLYF. CDR3 DNA sequence: TGCGCCAGCAGCCAGGGCCCGGGACTATATTTT.

The CDR3: CASSPSRSEQYF. CDR3 nucleotides: TGTGCCAGCAGCCCTTCACGGAGCGAGCAGTACTTC. The rearrangement joins TRBV7-9 to TRBJ2-7, with D uncertain. The CDR3 loop spans 12 amino acids. The V end lost 5 bases, the J end lost 6 bases, and 11 bases lay between the germline ends. In germline, CDR1 is SEHNR, CDR2 FQNEAQ (reference sequence).

A few counts support this clone. The J gene is TRBJ2-1, the V gene TRBV4-1, with 10 bases that match TRBD2. The V gene end was trimmed by 0 bases and the J gene end by 7 bases; junction bases not matched to a gene: 12. The CDR3 is 18 residues long. The germline CDR1 and CDR2 sequences are MGHRA and YSYEKL. The CDR3 is CASSQDVPLAGVMNEQFF. CDR3 DNA sequence: TGCGCCAGCAGCCAAGATGTCCCCCTAGCGGGAGTTATGAATGAGCAGTTCTTC.

As for this clone: Other nucleotide sequences in the sample specify the same CDR3. For the CDR3, the DNA is TGTGCCAGCAGCCGCGACAGGGGCAGAGAGACCCAGTACTTC. Translated, it gives CASSRDRGRETQYF. The rearrangement links TRBV7-8 to TRBJ2-5; 8 positions match TRBD1. V shed 5 bases, J shed 4 bases, and the junction held 6 bases outside the gene matches. The CDR3 covers 14 residues. Germline CDR1 SGHVS, CDR2 FQNEAQ.

The V and J genes are TRBV7-9 and TRBJ1-5; 7 bases line up with TRBD1. With V trimmed by 3 bases and J by 2 bases, 4 bases remained unmatched. The CDR3 consists of 15 residues. Germline CDR1 SEHNR, CDR2 FQNEAQ (reference sequence). CDR3 nucleotide sequence: TGTGCCAGCAGCTTCGCAGGGGGAGGCAATCAGCCCCAGCATTTT. It codes for CASSFAGGGNQPQHF.

The chain combines TRBV30 with TRBJ1-1, with 8 bases fitting TRBD1. Germline loops: CDR1 GTSNPN, CDR2 SVGIG (reference sequence). This CDR3 is built from 16 residues. J was trimmed by 7 bases and V by 2 bases; bases with no gene match: 15. The CDR3 sequence: CAWSSGTGVFRGEAFF. DNA for the CDR3: TGTGCCTGGAGTTCCGGGACAGGAGTATTTAGGGGTGAAGCTTTCTTT.

This chain connects TRBV7-9 to TRBJ1-5, with 10 bases fitting TRBD1. Per the germline V gene, CDR1 is SEHNR and CDR2 is FQNEAQ (reference sequence). V shed 6 bases, J shed 7 bases, and the junction held 9 bases outside the gene matches. The CDR3 runs to 15 residues. CDR3 residues: CASRAGTGDGQPQHF. For the CDR3, the DNA is TGTGCCAGCAGGGCCGGGACAGGGGATGGGCAGCCCCAGCATTTT.

This clone was recorded a few times. The rearrangement uses TRBV6-4 and TRBJ2-1; a weak D match, TRBD2 (5 bases). The CDR3 extends over 15 amino acids. The germline V gene has CDR1 MRHNA and CDR2 SNTAGT. Trimming removed 0 bases at V and 0 bases at J, with 6 bases between. The CDR3 coding sequence is TGTGCCAGCAGTGACTCGGCGGGCTCCTACAATGAGCAGTTCTTC. It translates to CASSDSAGSYNEQFF.

This clone came up once. This chain connects TRBV5-1 to TRBJ2-5; D is undetermined. Germline-derived CDR1 and CDR2 are SGHRS and YFSETQ. The length of the CDR3 is 14 residues. V lost 0 bases to trimming and J lost 3 bases, with 9 bases between them. CDR3 sequence (DNA): TGCGCCAGCAGCTTGGCCGTTTCTGAAGAGACCCAGTACTTC. Protein product: CASSLAVSEETQYF.

A note on this clone: A read error may produce the germline difference seen at one junction end. This chain links TRBV2 with TRBJ2-7; TRBD1 matches 8 bases. The CDR3 is made up of 12 amino acids. Per germline, CDR1 SNHLY and CDR2 FYNNEI. The CDR3 reads CASSEDPPTGVF. CDR3 DNA: TGTGCCAGCAGTGAAGACCCTCCGACAGGGGTCTTC.

The chain links TRBV29-1 to TRBJ2-5; weak D call: TRBD1 (5 bases). Trimming pared 7 bases from V and 4 bases from J, leaving 13 bases between. CDR3 size: 12 residues. Per germline, CDR1 SQVTM and CDR2 ANQGSEA. CDR3 DNA sequence: TGCAGCGCGTGGCAAGGGGCAGAGACCCAGTACTTC. This translates into CSAWQGAETQYF.

The rearrangement links TRBV4-1 to TRBJ2-3; no reliable D call. Looked up from germline, CDR1 is MGHRA and CDR2 is YSYEKL. This CDR3 is built from 15 residues. The V end was cut by 1 base, the J end by 2 bases, with 10 bases between. This CDR3 reads CASSQALLVTDTQYF. CDR3 nucleotides: TGCGCCAGCAGCCAAGCGCTCCTGGTCACAGATACGCAGTATTTT.

The chain links TRBV30 to TRBJ2-1; D remains unclear. This CDR3 region has 14 residues. Germline CDR1 and CDR2: GTSNPN and SVGIG (reference sequence). V was trimmed by 0 bases and J by 1 base, leaving 7 bases between them. CDR3 nucleotide sequence: TGTGCCTGGAGTGTGTACATGTCCTACAATGAGCAGTTCTTC. As protein: CAWSVYMSYNEQFF.

The chain joins TRBV27 to TRBJ2-7, with 9 bases aligning to TRBD1. This CDR3 is built from 16 residues. The germline V gene encodes CDR1 MNHEY and CDR2 SMNVEV (reference sequence). Germline trimming cut 3 bases from V and 3 bases from J; bases unmatched to any gene: 9. CDR3 sequence reads: CASSFRLRDRVYEQYF. As DNA, the CDR3 is TGTGCCAGCAGTTTTAGGTTACGGGACAGGGTCTACGAGCAGTACTTC.

V is TRBV29-1 and J is TRBJ1-2; 11 bases map to TRBD1. The germline CDR1 and CDR2 sequences are SQVTM and ANQGSEA. After removal of 6 bases from V and 7 bases from J, the junction contained 1 base not matched to a gene. The CDR3 length is 11 residues. CDR3 DNA: TGCAGCGTGGGACAGGGGGTTGGCTACACCTTC. Encoded protein: CSVGQGVGYTF.

This clone was detected a few times. The chain carries TRBV18 and TRBJ2-3; possible D gene TRBD2, 6 bases. The CDR3 covers 14 residues. Trimming stripped 4 bases from V and 2 bases from J, with 10 bases between. Per the germline V gene, CDR1 is KGHSH and CDR2 is LQKENI. CDR3 amino acids: CASSRRDFTDTQYF. The CDR3 DNA reads as TGTGCCAGCTCACGACGGGACTTCACAGATACGCAGTATTTT.

This clone was counted only a few times. The chain recombines TRBV6-1 with TRBJ1-2, with D possibly TRBD1 on 6 matching bases. CDR1 is MNHNS and CDR2 is SASEGT in the germline V gene. The CDR3 consists of 13 residues. Trimming removed 2 bases at V and 8 bases at J, with 12 bases between. CDR3 in amino acids: CASSEPRGGGYTF. The CDR3, as DNA: TGTGCCAGCAGTGAACCCAGGGGCGGAGGCTACACCTTC.

This clone was found once. The rearrangement uses TRBV5-4 and TRBJ1-2, with 7 bases that match TRBD1. The V gene's germline CDR1 is SGHNT and CDR2 YYREEE (reference sequence). This CDR3 has 14 amino acids. V was clipped by 1 base and J by 6 bases; unmatched bases: 6. The CDR3 sequence is CASSLRGQPHGYTF. The CDR3, as DNA: TGTGCCAGCAGCTTGAGGGGACAGCCTCATGGCTACACCTTC.

The gene calls are TRBV7-3 and TRBJ2-3, with D tentatively TRBD1 or TRBD2 (6 bases each). Per the germline V gene, CDR1 is SGHTA and CDR2 is FQGTGA. V was trimmed by 1 base and J by 6 bases, leaving 17 bases between them. This CDR3 region has 16 residues. CDR3 sequence reads: CASSLRGTGAGDTQYF. CDR3 coding DNA: TGTGCCAGCAGCTTAAGAGGGACGGGGGCCGGGGATACGCAGTATTTT.

This chain links TRBV5-1 with TRBJ2-3; D ambiguous. V was pared by 2 bases and J by 1 base, with 2 bases between. There are 12 residues in the CDR3. CDR1 SGHRS and CDR2 YFSETQ come from the germline V gene. CDR3 in amino acids: CASSFGTDTQYF. As DNA, the CDR3 is TGCGCCAGCAGCTTCGGCACAGATACGCAGTATTTT.

This clone has only a few counts. The chain couples TRBV11-2 to TRBJ1-3; 7 bases map to TRBD1. The junction had 11 bases not matched to a gene; V was cut back by 3 bases and J by 0 bases. The germline V gene encodes CDR1 SGHAT and CDR2 FQNNGV. The CDR3 has 18 residues. CDR3 sequence (DNA): TGTGCCAGCAGCTTCCCCCGGGGAGGGGGCAACTCTGGAAACACCATATATTTT. It encodes CASSFPRGGGNSGNTIYF.

This chain links TRBV6-5 with TRBJ2-3; the D gene is possibly TRBD1 (7 bases). CDR3 length equals 14 residues. Germline CDR1 and CDR2: MNHEY and SVGAGI. Trimming left V 9 bases short and J 2 bases short, with 15 bases between. The CDR3 region has the DNA TGTGCCAGTAACGGGGGACAGCTCACAGATACGCAGTATTTT. It yields the protein CASNGGQLTDTQYF.

This clone was observed a handful of times. The V call is TRBV5-1, the J call TRBJ2-1; D possibly uses TRBD1 or TRBD2 (5 bases each). CDR3 length: 15 residues. The germline V gene encodes CDR1 SGHRS and CDR2 YFSETQ. V was shortened by 2 bases and J by 6 bases, with 15 bases between the two germline ends. CDR3 nucleotide sequence: TGCGCCAGCAGCTTAGGAAGGGACCTCGGCAATGAGCAGTTCTTC. Translated, it gives CASSLGRDLGNEQFF.